The rows below give T cell receptor beta chains drawn from one sample of a study of T cells in Graves' hyperthyroidism and ophthalmopathy. From the multiplex PCR reads, TCRdb called clonotypes with MiXCR, one entry per CDR3 protein. The sample has around 600,000 distinct CDR3 sequences, 14% seen once. Sequenced input: blood. The origin of the receptors is a woman between 18 and 29 years old with Graves' ophthalmopathy. Both conserved end residues are part of each CDR3. D genes are given only for firm matches. Clone size is stated in some rows and not others, as once, few, many or a class when expanded.

CDR3nt	CDR3aa	v_gene	d_gene	j_gene	abundance
TGCGCCACCAGGGGACCTTTGAACACTGAAGCTTTCTTT	CATRGPLNTEAFF	TRBV5-1	.	TRBJ1-1	few
TGTGCCAGCAGCGTAGAGTCTGGGCTAGCGGGAGAGGATGAGCAGTTCTTC	CASSVESGLAGEDEQFF	TRBV9	TRBD2	TRBJ2-1	.
TGTGCCAGCAGTTACGCTAGCGGGGGGGGCAATGAGCAGTTCTTC	CASSYASGGGNEQFF	TRBV6-5	TRBD2	TRBJ2-1	.
TGTGCCAGCAGTTATCAGGGGGCTTTAGCCAAAAACATTCAGTACTTC	CASSYQGALAKNIQYF	TRBV6-1	TRBD1	TRBJ2-4	.
TGTGCCAGCAGCGTAGATGGGGAAGACGGCAATGAGCAGTTCTTC	CASSVDGEDGNEQFF	TRBV9	.	TRBJ2-1	few
TGCGCCAGCAGCCAAGATTCATATCCCGGGGAGCTGTTTTTT	CASSQDSYPGELFF	TRBV4-1	.	TRBJ2-2	few
TGTGCCAGCAGCGGTGGGCAGAGGGACTATGGCTACACCTTC	CASSGGQRDYGYTF	TRBV9	.	TRBJ1-2	many
TGCAGTGTTCCTTCGGGCGACAACCCGAAGACCCAGTACTTC	CSVPSGDNPKTQYF	TRBV20-1	.	TRBJ2-5	many
TGTGCCAGCAGGTCAGACAGGGGTGGGGCCAACGTCCTGACTTTC	CASRSDRGGANVLTF	TRBV28	TRBD1	TRBJ2-6	many
TGCAGTGCCGAGACTAGCGGGAGGGCCCGTGAGCAGTTCTTC	CSAETSGRAREQFF	TRBV20-1	TRBD2	TRBJ2-1	many
TGTGCCAGCAGTGACCCGGGCAGCACTGAAGCTTTCTTT	CASSDPGSTEAFF	TRBV12-3/TRBV12-4	.	TRBJ1-1	.
TGTGCCAGCAGTTACTCAGGAGCAGGCTCCTACAATGAGCAGTTCTTC	CASSYSGAGSYNEQFF	TRBV6-6	.	TRBJ2-1	many
TGTGCCAGCAGTCGCAGGGGGCTGGCTAATGAAAAACTGTTTTTT	CASSRRGLANEKLFF	TRBV12-3/TRBV12-4	TRBD1	TRBJ1-4	many
TGTGCCAGCAGCTTTACCGGGGTTGACACTGAAGCTTTCTTT	CASSFTGVDTEAFF	TRBV7-8	.	TRBJ1-1	many
TGTGCCAGCAGTGAAGCAGGGGGTGGGTCGGGGATTCATAGCAATCAGCCCCAGCATTTT	CASSEAGGGSGIHSNQPQHF	TRBV6-1	.	TRBJ1-5	few
TGTGCCAGCAGCTTAATGGGGGAGGAAACTGAAGCTTTCTTT	CASSLMGEETEAFF	TRBV7-8	.	TRBJ1-1	many
TGTGCCAGCAGTCGATCTAATATGGCGGGGTATGAACGCACTGAAGCTTTCTTT	CASSRSNMAGYERTEAFF	TRBV27	.	TRBJ1-1	many
TGTGCCGGCGCGGAGCCATACGGCAATGAGCAGTTCTTC	CAGAEPYGNEQFF	TRBV12-3/TRBV12-4	.	TRBJ2-1	many
TGTGCCAGCAGTCCACGTCTCCGTCGGTTTATATGGAACACTAATAATTCACCCCTCCACTTT	CASSPRLRRFIWNTNNSPLHF	TRBV6-1	.	TRBJ1-6	.
TGTGCCACCAGAGATGACGCGGGTGGGGCCGGAGAGACCCAGTACTTC	CATRDDAGGAGETQYF	TRBV24-1	.	TRBJ2-5	.
TGTGCCAGCAAAAAACAGGGGTCGGCCGGGGAGCTGTTTTTT	CASKKQGSAGELFF	TRBV7-9	TRBD1	TRBJ2-2	.
TGTGCCATCAGCGATCGAGACTGGGACCGCGGAGGTGGAAACACCATATATTTT	CAISDRDWDRGGGNTIYF	TRBV10-3	.	TRBJ1-3	many
TGTGCCAGTTGTGACGGGGACAGTCGTTATCAGCCCCAGCATTTT	CASCDGDSRYQPQHF	TRBV7-9	TRBD1	TRBJ1-5	.
TGTGCCAGCACCTCCGGGACAGGGGTCACAGATACGCAGTATTTT	CASTSGTGVTDTQYF	TRBV6-1	TRBD1	TRBJ2-3	many
TGTGCCAGCAGTAGGAGAGAACTAGCGGGTGAAGATACGCAGTATTTT	CASSRRELAGEDTQYF	TRBV12-3/TRBV12-4	TRBD2	TRBJ2-3	many
TGTGTCAGCAGCCCAGAAGGACTAGCGCACTCCTACGAGCAGTACTTC	CVSSPEGLAHSYEQYF	TRBV3-1	TRBD2	TRBJ2-7	.
TGTGCCAGCAGTCCCCTAATGGGGACAAGGTTAATTTTCAATCAGCCCCAGCATTTT	CASSPLMGTRLIFNQPQHF	TRBV28	.	TRBJ1-5	.
TGTGCCAGCAGCTTAGTAGGGGGCCTCGGTGAGCAGTACTTC	CASSLVGGLGEQYF	TRBV7-2	TRBD1	TRBJ2-7	many
TGTGCCAGCAGCGCAAGACTAGGAAGGACCTACGAGCAGTACTTC	CASSARLGRTYEQYF	TRBV5-5	.	TRBJ2-7	.
TGTGCCAGCAGTTTGGGACGGGCTCGACAGCCCCAGCATTTT	CASSLGRARQPQHF	TRBV27	.	TRBJ1-5	many
TGTGCCAGCAGCCCGAGATTGGAGCAGTACTTC	CASSPRLEQYF	TRBV11-2	.	TRBJ2-7	.
TGTGCCAGCAGTTTCCCCAGCTATGGCTACACCTTC	CASSFPSYGYTF	TRBV28	.	TRBJ1-2	many
TGTGCCAGCAGCTTAGGCGGATCGGGGGGAGGGGGCAATCAGCCCCAGCATTTT	CASSLGGSGGGGNQPQHF	TRBV13	.	TRBJ1-5	many
TGCAGCGTGGCTAGCGGGACGTCCTACAATGAGCAGTTCTTC	CSVASGTSYNEQFF	TRBV29-1	TRBD2	TRBJ2-1	.
TGCAGCGGGGACGTCGATGGCTACACCTTC	CSGDVDGYTF	TRBV29-1	.	TRBJ1-2	many
TGTGCCAGCTCACCAGGGGAGCCGGGGGGCTACACCTTC	CASSPGEPGGYTF	TRBV18	.	TRBJ1-2	many
TGCGCCAGCGGGTGGCGGGAGGGATCCGGGACCCAGTACTTC	CASGWREGSGTQYF	TRBV4-1	TRBD2	TRBJ2-5	.
TGCAGCGCGACCCCCCGACAGACCGCTAACTATGGCTACACCTTC	CSATPRQTANYGYTF	TRBV20-1	.	TRBJ1-2	.
TGTGCCAGCAGCCTGCGCTCGCGGCTGTACCAAGAGACCCAGTACTTC	CASSLRSRLYQETQYF	TRBV3-1	.	TRBJ2-5	many
TGCAGTGCTAGACACCCGGGCGCTGAAGCTTTCTTT	CSARHPGAEAFF	TRBV20-1	.	TRBJ1-1	many
TGTGCCAGCAGGAACCCCGGGACAGGGCGGGACGAGCAGTACTTC	CASRNPGTGRDEQYF	TRBV6-1	TRBD1	TRBJ2-7	many
TGTGCCAGCAGTTGGTCATCGCGAGGCACCATATATTTT	CASSWSSRGTIYF	TRBV28	.	TRBJ1-3	few
TGTGCCAGCAGCACCGGGACGAGCCGTTCCCCCCTCCACTTT	CASSTGTSRSPLHF	TRBV7-3	.	TRBJ1-6	.
TGTGCCAGCTACAGTACAGGGGACTACGAGCAGTACTTC	CASYSTGDYEQYF	TRBV2	TRBD1	TRBJ2-7	many
TGTGCCAGCGGGACTAGCGGGAGTCGCGAGCAGTACTTC	CASGTSGSREQYF	TRBV2	TRBD2	TRBJ2-7	many
TGTGCCAGCAGTTTAGCGCTCGGGACTAGGAATACGCAGTATTTT	CASSLALGTRNTQYF	TRBV12-3/TRBV12-4	TRBD2	TRBJ2-3	many
TGTGCCAGCAGCATAGGACTAGCGGGAGTTGACGTCGGGGAGCTGTTTTTT	CASSIGLAGVDVGELFF	TRBV5-5	TRBD2	TRBJ2-2	many